Following are 26 T cell receptor beta chains from one sample sequenced in a study of blood T cell repertoires in COVID-19 (TCRdb year 2020). Library generation was performed with the immunoSEQ multiplex PCR assay. TCRdb took this table from immuneACCESS and kept in-frame rearrangements with V and J called. Such tables lack part of the clones; where checked against another copy, unresolved V genes explain under half of the gap, and the rest is unexplained. The sample profile shows approximately 380,000 clones; approximately 91% of them were found once. Roughly 0.9% of the sample is held by the ten biggest clonotypes. The sample was PBMCs or T cells enriched from blood (not recorded which). The receptors come from a woman between 40 and 50 years old who had been exposed to COVID-19.

This chain joins TRBV7-4 and TRBJ2-1, with TRBD2 matching 11 bases. Trimming removed 5 bases from V and 0 bases from J; junction bases left unmatched: 12. Looked up from germline, CDR1 is SGHVT and CDR2 is SQSDAQ. This CDR3 contains 19 residues. This chain's CDR3 is CASSVTPGLAAFSYNEQFF. The CDR3 region has the DNA TGTGCCAGCAGCGTAACCCCGGGACTAGCGGCATTCTCCTACAATGAGCAGTTCTTC.

The V call is TRBV19, the J call TRBJ1-5; 8 nucleotides line up with TRBD1. The germline gives CDR1 LNHDA, CDR2 SQIVND (reference sequence). V shed 6 bases, J shed 6 bases, and the junction held 10 bases outside the gene matches. This CDR3 region has 15 residues. CDR3 bases: TGTGCCAGTAGCTTGAACCAGGGGGCGGGTCAGCCCCAGCATTTT. Translated, it gives CASSLNQGAGQPQHF.

V is TRBV5-1 and J is TRBJ2-4; 15 nucleotides align to TRBD2. This CDR3 is built from 18 residues. Germline CDR1 is SGHRS and CDR2 is YFSETQ. V lost 4 bases to trimming and J lost 7 bases; unmatched junction nucleotides: 12. The CDR3 loop reads CASSPGLAGGPGGNIQYF. The CDR3 DNA is TGCGCCAGCAGCCCCGGACTAGCGGGAGGGCCGGGGGGCAACATTCAGTACTTC.

The rearrangement links TRBV5-6 to TRBJ1-1; D uncertain. Germline CDR1 and CDR2: SGHDT and YYEEEE. V shed 1 base and J shed 5 bases, with 6 bases lying between them. The CDR3 consists of 12 residues. The CDR3 DNA is TGTGCCAGCAGCTTGTTTAAAACTGAAGCTTTCTTT. Amino acid sequence: CASSLFKTEAFF.

The V gene is TRBV2, the J gene TRBJ2-2, with a tentative D call TRBD2 (6 bases). Deletions cut 6 bases from V and 0 bases from J, with 11 bases between. Germline-derived CDR1 and CDR2 are SNHLY and FYNNEI. The CDR3 is 15 residues long. The CDR3 DNA sequence: TGTGCCAGCAGCCCTAGCGTATCGAACACCGGGGAGCTGTTTTTT. Translated, it gives CASSPSVSNTGELFF.

The chain employs TRBV27 and TRBJ2-7; weak D call: TRBD2 (5 bases). Trimming took off 4 bases at V and 0 bases at J, with 13 bases between the two ends. The CDR3 consists of 15 residues. From germline, CDR1 is MNHEY and CDR2 SMNVEV (reference sequence). CDR3 coding DNA: TGTGCCAGCAGTTCGGGGTACCTAAGCTCCTACGAGCAGTACTTC. Translated: CASSSGYLSSYEQYF.

The V call is TRBV20-1, the J call TRBJ2-7, with TRBD2 matching over 7 bases. Germline V lookup: CDR1 DFQATT, CDR2 SNEGSKA (reference sequence). This CDR3 is 13 amino acids long. V shed 3 bases and J 0 bases; nucleotides not matched to a gene: 2. The CDR3 DNA sequence: TGCAGTGCTAGTACTAGCGACTCCTACGAGCAGTACTTC. Protein sequence: CSASTSDSYEQYF.

The rearrangement links TRBV10-1 to TRBJ2-3; 12 bases fit TRBD1. There are 15 residues in the CDR3. Germline V gives CDR1 WNHNN, CDR2 SYGVQD (reference sequence). The V gene end was trimmed by 4 bases and the J gene end by 5 bases; junction bases not matched to a gene: 4. CDR3 coding DNA: TGCGCCAGCAGTGGGGACAGGGGGCGGATAGATACGCAGTATTTT. Encoded protein: CASSGDRGRIDTQYF.

The chain links TRBV4-3 to TRBJ2-7; D gene ambiguous. CDR1 is LGHNA, CDR2 YSLEER, per germline. Between the trimmed V and J ends, which lost 1 base and 0 bases, there was a span of 10 bases. CDR3 length: 15 amino acids. CDR3 in amino acids: CASSQGAGPSYEQYF. For the CDR3, the DNA is TGCGCCAGCAGCCAAGGGGCAGGTCCCTCCTACGAGCAGTACTTC.

The chain has TRBV18 and TRBJ2-7, with 7 bases fitting TRBD2. The CDR3 extends over 17 amino acids. The V segment lost 0 bases and the J segment 0 bases; nucleotides outside the gene matches: 8. Germline CDR1 KGHSH, CDR2 LQKENI. The CDR3 spells CASSPPGVAGGSYEQYF. CDR3 DNA: TGTGCCAGCTCACCACCGGGGGTAGCGGGTGGCTCCTACGAGCAGTACTTC.

J is TRBJ1-4 and V is TRBV30; TRBD1 might be the D (6 bases). V lost 5 bases, J lost 6 bases, and 13 bases lay in between. Per the germline V gene, CDR1 is GTSNPN and CDR2 is SVGIG (reference sequence). The length of the CDR3 is 13 residues. CDR3 DNA: TGTGCCTGGGGACAAGGGGGAGATGAAAAACTGTTTTTT. As protein: CAWGQGGDEKLFF.

The J gene is TRBJ2-2, the V gene TRBV18, with D unresolved. The germline CDR1 and CDR2 sequences are KGHSH and LQKENI. V was cut by 3 bases and J by 6 bases, with 5 bases left in between. The CDR3 consists of 12 residues. For the CDR3, the DNA is TGTGCCAGCTCACCCTATTCCGGGGAGCTGTTTTTT. It yields the protein CASSPYSGELFF.

The rearrangement joins TRBV7-8 to TRBJ2-7; no reliable D call. Germline V gene lookup returns CDR1 SGHVS and CDR2 FQNEAQ. This CDR3 spans 15 amino acids. V lost 1 base and J lost 1, with 11 bases in between. The CDR3 region has the DNA TGTGCCAGCAGCTTAGTTGGAACCGGGTCCTACGAGCAGTACTTC. This gives the protein CASSLVGTGSYEQYF.

This clone was observed a few times. The CDR3, as DNA: TGTGCCTGGAGCCCCTGGCTAGCGGTGGGGCACAATGAGCAGTTCTTC. Translated, it gives CAWSPWLAVGHNEQFF. The chain couples TRBV30 to TRBJ2-1; 7 nucleotides agree with TRBD2. From germline, CDR1 is GTSNPN and CDR2 SVGIG (reference sequence). V dropped 3 bases and J dropped 5; count of bases not matched to a gene: 13. This CDR3 is built from 16 residues. The full variable domain, with the rest looked up from reference TRBV30 and TRBJ2-1, is SQTIHQWPATLVQPVGSPLSLECTVEGTSNPNLYWYRQAAGRGLQLLFYSVGIGQISSEVPQNLSASRPQDRQFILSSKKLLLSDSGFYLCAWSPWLAVGHNEQFFGPGTRLTVL.

A few counts support this clone. The V and J genes are TRBV27 and TRBJ2-1; a possible D gene is TRBD1 (6 bases). This CDR3 comprises 14 residues. V lost 5 bases to trimming and J lost 1 base, with 9 bases between them. Germline lookup yields CDR1 MNHEY and CDR2 SMNVEV (reference sequence). CDR3 sequence: CASSGTKSYNEQFF. CDR3 DNA: TGTGCCAGCAGTGGGACAAAATCCTACAATGAGCAGTTCTTC.

V gene TRBV9 combines with J gene TRBJ1-2, with 9 bases fitting TRBD1. Germline V lookup: CDR1 SGDLS, CDR2 YYNGEE. The junction had 6 bases not matched to a gene; V was cut back by 1 base and J by 5 bases. This CDR3 has 15 amino acids. The CDR3: CASSVSGDRVYGYTF. As DNA, the CDR3 is TGTGCCAGCAGCGTATCGGGGGACAGGGTATATGGCTACACCTTC.

The chain couples TRBV3-1 (or the pseudogene TRBV3-2) to TRBJ1-2; 9 nucleotides agree with TRBD1. The CDR3 has 15 residues. Looked up from germline, CDR1 is LGHDT and CDR2 is YNNKEL (reference sequence). V lost 4 bases, J lost 8 bases, and 11 bases stayed unmatched. CDR3 sequence reads: CASSPGTGGGLGYTF. The DNA of the CDR3 is TGTGCCAGCAGCCCCGGCACAGGGGGCGGTTTGGGCTACACCTTC.

The chain couples TRBV7-8 to TRBJ1-2; D not certain. Trimming removed 1 base from V and 3 bases from J, with 12 bases in between. In germline, CDR1 is SGHVS, CDR2 FQNEAQ. The CDR3 length is 15 residues. DNA of the CDR3: TGTGCCAGCAGCTTAGAAGCTGGAGCCTACTATGGCTACACCTTC. Amino acids: CASSLEAGAYYGYTF. The full variable domain, with the rest looked up from reference TRBV7-8 and TRBJ1-2, is GAGVSQSPRYKVAKRGQDVALRCDPISGHVSLFWYQQALGQGPEFLTYFQNEAQLDKSGLPSDRFFAERPEGSVSTLKIQRTQQEDSAVYLCASSLEAGAYYGYTFGSGTRLTVV.

This sequence joins TRBV13 and TRBJ1-1; D possibly corresponds to TRBD1 (6 bases). The CDR3 runs 17 residues. Germline V gives CDR1 PRHDT, CDR2 FYEKMQ (reference sequence). V lost 4 bases and J 0 bases, leaving 18 bases between the germline ends. CDR3 DNA: TGTGCCAGCAGCTACCGGGCTCAGGGGCTCATGAACACTGAAGCTTTCTTT. Protein sequence: CASSYRAQGLMNTEAFF.

The chain joins TRBV20-1 to TRBJ2-7; D ambiguous. Trimming took 3 bases from V and 2 from J, leaving 5 bases between them. This CDR3 is 11 amino acids long. CDR1 DFQATT and CDR2 SNEGSKA come from the germline V gene (reference sequence). The CDR3 DNA sequence: TGCAGTGCTAGCAGGACCTACGAGCAGTACTTC. It specifies CSASRTYEQYF.

V and J are TRBV6-5 and TRBJ2-7; 8 positions match TRBD2. With 6 bases clipped from V and 0 bases from J, the junction kept 4 bases outside the gene matches. Germline V gives CDR1 MNHEY, CDR2 SVGAGI. The CDR3 extends over 14 amino acids. The DNA for the CDR3 is TGTGCCAGCAGGACAAGCGGGAGCTCCTACGAGCAGTACTTC. Its protein is CASRTSGSSYEQYF.

The V call is TRBV5-8, the J call TRBJ2-2; TRBD1 aligns across 7 bases. Trimming removed 2 bases from V and 5 bases from J; junction bases left unmatched: 9. Per germline, CDR1 SGHTS and CDR2 YDEGEE. This CDR3 spans 16 amino acids. CDR3: CASSLQGSLQTGELFF. The CDR3 DNA reads as TGTGCCAGCAGCTTACAGGGGTCACTTCAGACCGGGGAGCTGTTTTTT.

The CDR3 DNA reads as TGTGCCAGCAGCCTTGTAAGCGGACCTGAAGCTTTCTTT. Protein sequence: CASSLVSGPEAFF. V gene TRBV12-3 or TRBV12-4 combines with J gene TRBJ1-1; D ambiguous. V was pared by 6 bases and J by 6 bases, with 14 bases between. This CDR3 is 13 amino acids long.

This chain connects TRBV19 to TRBJ1-5; D call uncertain. The CDR3 contains 15 residues. Germline loops: CDR1 LNHDA, CDR2 SQIVND (reference sequence). V lost 4 bases, J lost 2 bases, and 12 bases lay in between. CDR3 sequence reads: CASSKREGGNQPQHF. In DNA form, the CDR3 reads TGTGCCAGTAGTAAAAGGGAGGGAGGCAATCAGCCCCAGCATTTT. Combining the CDR3 with reference TRBV19 and TRBJ1-5 gives the whole variable domain DGGITQSPKYLFRKEGQNVTLSCEQNLNHDAMYWYRQDPGQGLRLIYYSQIVNDFQKGDIAEGYSVSREKKESFPLTVTSAQKNPTAFYLCASSKREGGNQPQHFGDGTRLSIL.

The gene calls are TRBV25-1 and TRBJ1-4; no definite D call. Germline V gives CDR1 MGHDK, CDR2 SYGVNS. There are 15 residues in the CDR3. Trimming shortened V by 3 bases and J by 5 bases, and 13 bases separated the two germline ends. CDR3: CASSDLGGFNEKLFF. The CDR3 DNA is TGTGCCAGCAGTGACCTAGGAGGATTCAATGAAAAACTGTTTTTT.

J is TRBJ2-2 and V is TRBV19, with D possibly being TRBD2 (6 bases). V shed 7 bases and J shed 5 bases, with 23 bases lying between them. CDR3 length equals 17 residues. The V gene's germline CDR1 is LNHDA and CDR2 SQIVND (reference sequence). The CDR3: CASIGTKPGVGTGELFF. The CDR3 bases are TGTGCCAGTATTGGTACGAAACCGGGAGTTGGGACCGGGGAGCTGTTTTTT.